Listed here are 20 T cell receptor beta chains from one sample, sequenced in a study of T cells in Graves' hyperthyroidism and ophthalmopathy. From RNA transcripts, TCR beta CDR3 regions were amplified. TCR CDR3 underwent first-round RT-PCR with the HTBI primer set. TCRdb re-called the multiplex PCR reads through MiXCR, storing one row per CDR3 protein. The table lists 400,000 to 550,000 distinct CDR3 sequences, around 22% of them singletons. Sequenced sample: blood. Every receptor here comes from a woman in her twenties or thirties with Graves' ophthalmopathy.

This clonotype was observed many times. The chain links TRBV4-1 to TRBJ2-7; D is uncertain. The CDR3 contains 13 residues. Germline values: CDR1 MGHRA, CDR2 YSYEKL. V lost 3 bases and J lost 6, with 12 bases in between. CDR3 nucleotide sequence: TGCGCCAGCAGCCAGGCGAGGACCGCCGAGCAGTACTTC. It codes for CASSQARTAEQYF.

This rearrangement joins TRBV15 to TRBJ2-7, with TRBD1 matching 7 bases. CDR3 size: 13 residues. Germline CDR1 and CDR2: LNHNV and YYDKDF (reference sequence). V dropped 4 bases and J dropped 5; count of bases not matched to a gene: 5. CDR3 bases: TGTGCCACCAGCACTCGACAGGGCCACGAGCAGTACTTC. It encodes CATSTRQGHEQYF. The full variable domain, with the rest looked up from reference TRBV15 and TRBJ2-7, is DAMVIQNPRYQVTQFGKPVTLSCSQTLNHNVMYWYQQKSSQAPKLLFHYYDKDFNNEADTPDNFQSRRPNTSFCFLDIRSPGLGDTAMYLCATSTRQGHEQYFGPGTRLTVT.

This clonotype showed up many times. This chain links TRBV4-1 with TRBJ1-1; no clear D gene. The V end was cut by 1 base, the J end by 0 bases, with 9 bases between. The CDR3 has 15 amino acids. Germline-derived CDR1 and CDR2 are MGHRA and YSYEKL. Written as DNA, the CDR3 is TGCGCCAGCAGCCAAGGTTCCAGAATGAACACTGAAGCTTTCTTT. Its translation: CASSQGSRMNTEAFF.

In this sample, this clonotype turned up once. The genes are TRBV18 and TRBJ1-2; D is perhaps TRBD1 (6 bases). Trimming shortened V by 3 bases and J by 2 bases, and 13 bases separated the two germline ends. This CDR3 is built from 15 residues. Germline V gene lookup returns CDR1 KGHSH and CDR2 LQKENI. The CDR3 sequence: CASSPGQLRNYGYTF. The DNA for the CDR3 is TGTGCCAGCTCACCTGGACAGCTACGAAACTATGGCTACACCTTC.

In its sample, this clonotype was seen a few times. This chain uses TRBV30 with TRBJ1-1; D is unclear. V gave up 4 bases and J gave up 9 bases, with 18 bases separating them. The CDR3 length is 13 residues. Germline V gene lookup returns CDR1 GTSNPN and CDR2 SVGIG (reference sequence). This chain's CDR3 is CAWIGETATQAFF. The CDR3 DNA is TGTGCCTGGATTGGTGAGACGGCGACCCAAGCTTTCTTT.

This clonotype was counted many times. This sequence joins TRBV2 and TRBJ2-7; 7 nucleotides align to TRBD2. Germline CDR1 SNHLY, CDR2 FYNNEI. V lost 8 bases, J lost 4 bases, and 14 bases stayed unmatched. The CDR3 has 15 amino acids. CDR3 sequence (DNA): TGTGCCAGCCTGGCCCACGGGGGGTTGAATTACGAGCAGTACTTC. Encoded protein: CASLAHGGLNYEQYF.

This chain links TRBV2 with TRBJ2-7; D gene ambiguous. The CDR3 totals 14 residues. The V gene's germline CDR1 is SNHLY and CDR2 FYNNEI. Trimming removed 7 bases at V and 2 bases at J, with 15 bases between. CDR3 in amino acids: CASNRQGPTYEQYF. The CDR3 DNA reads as TGTGCCAGCAACAGACAAGGCCCCACCTACGAGCAGTACTTC.

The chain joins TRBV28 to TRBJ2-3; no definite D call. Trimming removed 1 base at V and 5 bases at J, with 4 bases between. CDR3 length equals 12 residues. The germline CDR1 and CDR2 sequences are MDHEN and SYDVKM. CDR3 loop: CASSLFRDTQYF. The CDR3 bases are TGTGCCAGCAGTTTATTTCGAGATACGCAGTATTTT.

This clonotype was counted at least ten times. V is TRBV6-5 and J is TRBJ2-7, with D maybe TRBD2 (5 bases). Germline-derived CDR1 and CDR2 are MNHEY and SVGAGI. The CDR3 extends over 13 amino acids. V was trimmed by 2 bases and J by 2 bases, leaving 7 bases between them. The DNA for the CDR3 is TGTGCCAGCAGTTACGAGCGGACCTACGAGCAGTACTTC. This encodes CASSYERTYEQYF.

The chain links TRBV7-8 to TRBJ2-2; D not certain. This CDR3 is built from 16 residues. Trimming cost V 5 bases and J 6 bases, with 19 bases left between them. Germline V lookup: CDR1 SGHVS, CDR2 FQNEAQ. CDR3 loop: CASSLTGSKSAGELFF. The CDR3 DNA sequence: TGTGCCAGCAGCCTAACCGGGTCCAAATCCGCCGGGGAGCTGTTTTTT.

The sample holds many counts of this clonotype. As DNA, the CDR3 is TGCAGTGCTAGATTCGGGACGGCACAAGAGACCCAGTACTTC. This translates into CSARFGTAQETQYF. V is TRBV20-1 and J is TRBJ2-5, with D tentatively TRBD1 or TRBD2 (5 bases each). The CDR3 is made up of 14 amino acids. V lost 2 bases, J lost 2 bases, and 12 bases lay in between. The germline V gene has CDR1 DFQATT and CDR2 SNEGSKA (reference sequence).

CDR3 bases: TGCGCCAGCAGCCCGGGGACAGGATCTGGGGAGCTGTTTTTT. Its protein product is CASSPGTGSGELFF. V and J are TRBV5-1 and TRBJ2-2; 8 nucleotides match TRBD1. Germline assignment: CDR1 SGHRS and CDR2 YFSETQ. The CDR3 contains 14 residues. The junction had 7 bases not matched to a gene; V was cut back by 4 bases and J by 8 bases. The full variable domain, its missing parts supplied by reference TRBV5-1 and TRBJ2-2, is KAGVTQTPRYLIKTRGQQVTLSCSPISGHRSVSWYQQTPGQGLQFLFEYFSETQRNKGNFPGRFSGRQFSNSRSEMNVSTLELGDSALYLCASSPGTGSGELFFGEGSRLTVL.

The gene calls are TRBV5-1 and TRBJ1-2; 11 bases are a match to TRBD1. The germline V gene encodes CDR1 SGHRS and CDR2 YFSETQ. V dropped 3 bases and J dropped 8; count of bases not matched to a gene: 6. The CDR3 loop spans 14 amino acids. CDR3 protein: CASSYDGTGGGYTF. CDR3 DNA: TGCGCCAGCAGCTACGACGGGACAGGGGGAGGCTACACCTTC.

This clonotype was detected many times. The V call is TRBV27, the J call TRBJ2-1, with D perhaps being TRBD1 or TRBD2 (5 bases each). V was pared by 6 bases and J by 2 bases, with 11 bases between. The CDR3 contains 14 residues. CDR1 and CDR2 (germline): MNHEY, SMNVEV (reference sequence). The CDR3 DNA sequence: TGTGCCAGCAGCCGGGACGTCGCCTACAATGAGCAGTTCTTC. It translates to CASSRDVAYNEQFF.

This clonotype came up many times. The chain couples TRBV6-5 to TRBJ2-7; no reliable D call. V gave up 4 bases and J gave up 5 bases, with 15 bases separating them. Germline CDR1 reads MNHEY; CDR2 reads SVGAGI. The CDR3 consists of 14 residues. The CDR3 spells CASSSGSRLDEQYF. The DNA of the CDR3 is TGTGCCAGCAGTTCCGGGTCCAGGTTGGACGAGCAGTACTTC.

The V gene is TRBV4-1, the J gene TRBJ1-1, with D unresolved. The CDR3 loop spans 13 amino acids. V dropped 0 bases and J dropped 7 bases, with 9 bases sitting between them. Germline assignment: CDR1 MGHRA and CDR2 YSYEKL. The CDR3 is CASSQERSYEAFF. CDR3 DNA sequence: TGCGCCAGCAGCCAAGAAAGGAGCTATGAAGCTTTCTTT.

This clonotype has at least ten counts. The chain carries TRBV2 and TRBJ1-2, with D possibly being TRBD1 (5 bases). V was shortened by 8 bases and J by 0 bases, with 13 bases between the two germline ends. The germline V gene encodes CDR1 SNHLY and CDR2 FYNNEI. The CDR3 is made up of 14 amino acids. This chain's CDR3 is CASHLLTANYGYTF. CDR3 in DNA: TGTGCCAGCCACCTGCTGACAGCTAACTATGGCTACACCTTC.

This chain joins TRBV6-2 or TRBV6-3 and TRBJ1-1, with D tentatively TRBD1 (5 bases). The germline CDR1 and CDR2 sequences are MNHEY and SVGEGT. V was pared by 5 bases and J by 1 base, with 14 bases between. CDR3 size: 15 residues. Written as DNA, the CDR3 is TGTGCCAGCAGTCAAGCATGGGACGGGAACACTGAAGCTTTCTTT. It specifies CASSQAWDGNTEAFF.

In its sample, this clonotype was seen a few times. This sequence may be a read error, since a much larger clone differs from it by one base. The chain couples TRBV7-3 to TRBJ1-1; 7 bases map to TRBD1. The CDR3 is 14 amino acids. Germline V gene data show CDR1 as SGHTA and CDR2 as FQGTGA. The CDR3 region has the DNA TGTGCCAGCAGCCCAACCGGGACAGACACTGAAGCTTGCTTT. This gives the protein CASSPTGTDTEACF. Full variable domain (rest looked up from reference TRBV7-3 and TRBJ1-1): GAGVSQTPSNKVTEKGKYVELRCDPISGHTALYWYRQSLGQGPEFLIYFQGTGAADDSGLPNDRFFAVRPEGSVSTLKIQRTERGDSAVYLCASSPTGTDTEACFGQGTRLTVV.

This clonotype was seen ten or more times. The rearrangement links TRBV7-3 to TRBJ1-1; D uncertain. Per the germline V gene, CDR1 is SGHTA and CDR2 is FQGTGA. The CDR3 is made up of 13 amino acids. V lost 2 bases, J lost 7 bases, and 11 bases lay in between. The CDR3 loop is CASSLGPPLEAFF. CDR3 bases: TGTGCCAGCAGCTTAGGACCGCCGCTTGAAGCTTTCTTT. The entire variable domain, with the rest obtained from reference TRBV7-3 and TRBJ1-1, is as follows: GAGVSQTPSNKVTEKGKYVELRCDPISGHTALYWYRQSLGQGPEFLIYFQGTGAADDSGLPNDRFFAVRPEGSVSTLKIQRTERGDSAVYLCASSLGPPLEAFFGQGTRLTVV.